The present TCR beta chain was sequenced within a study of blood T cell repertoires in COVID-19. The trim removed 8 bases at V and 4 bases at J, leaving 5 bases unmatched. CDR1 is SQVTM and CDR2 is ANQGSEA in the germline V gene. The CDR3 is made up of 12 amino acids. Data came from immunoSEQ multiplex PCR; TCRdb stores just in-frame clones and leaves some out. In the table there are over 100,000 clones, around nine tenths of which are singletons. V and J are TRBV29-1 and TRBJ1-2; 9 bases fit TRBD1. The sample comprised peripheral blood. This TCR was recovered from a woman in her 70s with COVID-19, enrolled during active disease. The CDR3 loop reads CSTTGGTYGYTF. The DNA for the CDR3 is TGCAGCACTACAGGGGGCACCTATGGCTACACCTTC.